This TCR beta chain originates from a study of blood T cell repertoires in COVID-19. V shed 1 base and J 6 bases; nucleotides not matched to a gene: 6. Per germline, CDR1 LNHDA and CDR2 SQIVND (reference sequence). The CDR3 is made up of 16 amino acids. Using immunoSEQ multiplex PCR, the repertoire was profiled, and TCRdb retains in-frame clones only, with some absent. The sample lists fewer than 250,000 clones; just over 85% were seen once. Sequenced input: peripheral blood. The genes are TRBV19 and TRBJ1-1, with 12 bases lining up with TRBD1. This clonotype was obtained from a man in his forties or fifties with COVID-19, enrolled during active disease. CDR3 DNA sequence: TGTGCCAGTAGTATAGGGGACAGGGGGCTTTTCGCTGAAGCTTTCTTT. Protein: CASSIGDRGLFAEAFF.